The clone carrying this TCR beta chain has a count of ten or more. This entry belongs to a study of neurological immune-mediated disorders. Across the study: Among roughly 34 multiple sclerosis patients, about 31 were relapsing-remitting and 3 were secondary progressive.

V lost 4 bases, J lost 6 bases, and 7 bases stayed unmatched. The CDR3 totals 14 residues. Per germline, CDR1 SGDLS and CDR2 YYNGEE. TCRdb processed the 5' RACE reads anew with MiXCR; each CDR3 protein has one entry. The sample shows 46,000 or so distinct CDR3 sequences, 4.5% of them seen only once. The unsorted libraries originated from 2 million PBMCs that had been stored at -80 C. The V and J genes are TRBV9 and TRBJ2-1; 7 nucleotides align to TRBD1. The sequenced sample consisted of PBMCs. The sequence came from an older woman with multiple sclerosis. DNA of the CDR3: TGTGCCAGCAGCCTGCAAGGGGGCGGCAATGAGCAGTTCTTC. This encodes CASSLQGGGNEQFF. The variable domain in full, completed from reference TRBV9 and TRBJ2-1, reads DSGVTQTPKHLITATGQRVTLRCSPRSGDLSVYWYQQSLDQGLQFLIQYYNGEERAKGNILERFSAQQFPDLHSELNLSSLELGDSALYFCASSLQGGGNEQFFGPGTRLTVL.